This TCR beta chain was identified during a study of T-cell reconstitution after alpha-beta-depleted transplantation in children. This clonotype was found many times. CDR1 and CDR2 from the germline V gene are SQVTM and ANQGSEA. The CDR3 runs 11 residues. The V and J ends lost 7 bases and 0 bases respectively, with 7 bases between them. The TCRbeta library incorporated unique molecular identifiers. Each CDR3 protein is one row after TCRdb ran MiXCR on the PCR reads. Of 300,000 to 400,000 distinct CDR3 sequences listed, roughly 15% were seen once; the top ten hold about 4%. This receptor was taken from a human donor who donated a stem cell graft to a child with Fanconi anemia. The V gene is TRBV29-1, the J gene TRBJ2-7; the D is unclear. The source material was PBMCs, sampled from the stem cell graft. CDR3 sequence reads: CSAGDSYEQYF. The CDR3 nucleotides read TGCAGCGCTGGAGACTCCTACGAGCAGTACTTC.